This T cell receptor beta chain was sequenced during a study of T cells after yellow fever vaccination. TCRdb ran MiXCR on the 5' RACE reads and lists one entry per CDR3 protein. The sample holds hundreds of thousands of distinct CDR3 sequences, approximately 13% seen once. This clonotype occurred a few times. The antigen remains unidentified. Findings of the study overall: When the response was secondary, it was weaker but reached its peak faster, day 5 versus 15.

After removal of 3 bases from V and 9 bases from J, the junction contained 5 bases not matched to a gene. The length of the CDR3 is 15 residues. CDR1 MRHNA and CDR2 SNTAGT come from the germline V gene. Specimen: PBMCs, collected on the day of the yellow fever booster vaccination. The rearrangement uses TRBV6-4 and TRBJ2-1; TRBD2 agrees at 13 bases. The source of this sequence is a man aged 25 to 40 who received the YFV17D yellow fever vaccine. Written as DNA, the CDR3 is TGTGCCAGCAGTGAGACTAGCGGGAGGAGCGGTGAGCAGTTCTTC. This translates into CASSETSGRSGEQFF.